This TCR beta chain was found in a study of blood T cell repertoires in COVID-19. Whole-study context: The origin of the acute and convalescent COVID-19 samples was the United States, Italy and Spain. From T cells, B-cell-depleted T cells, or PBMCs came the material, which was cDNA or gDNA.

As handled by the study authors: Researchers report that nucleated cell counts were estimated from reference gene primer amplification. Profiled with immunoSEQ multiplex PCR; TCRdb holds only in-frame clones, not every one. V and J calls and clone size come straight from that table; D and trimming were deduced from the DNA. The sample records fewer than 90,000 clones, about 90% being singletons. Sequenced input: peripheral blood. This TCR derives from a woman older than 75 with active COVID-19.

CDR3 sequence reads: CASSLVSIGRREAYEQYF. The DNA of the CDR3 is TGTGCCAGCAGCTTAGTTAGTATAGGGCGGAGGGAGGCCTACGAGCAGTACTTC. This rearrangement joins TRBV11-2 to TRBJ2-7; D is perhaps TRBD2 (6 bases). Between the trimmed V and J ends, which lost 1 base and 2 bases, there was a span of 21 bases. The CDR3 loop spans 18 amino acids. Germline-derived CDR1 and CDR2 are SGHAT and FQNNGV.